A single sample gave rise to the 2 T cell receptor beta chains below, sequenced in a study of cytomegalovirus exposure and HLA in healthy donors. PCR involved 60 Vbeta and 13 Jbeta primers. Here immunoSEQ multiplex PCR was the method, and the copy in TCRdb shows in-frame clones only, minus some. This table has 95,000 to 130,000 clones, under 85% appearing once. Sequencing used PBMCs. The receptors shown here come from a woman between 18 and 29 years old in good health and CMV-seronegative.

The DNA for the CDR3 is TGTGCCAGCAGCTTGGGACAGGGGGCCCCCTTGAACACTGAAGCTTTCTTT. Translating gives CASSLGQGAPLNTEAFF. The rearrangement uses TRBV5-4 and TRBJ1-1, with TRBD1 matching 10 bases. This CDR3 is 17 amino acids long. V shed 0 bases and J 0 bases; nucleotides not matched to a gene: 5. Germline V lookup: CDR1 SGHNT, CDR2 YYREEE (reference sequence).

The chain couples TRBV27 to TRBJ2-7; perhaps TRBD2 as D (7 bases). CDR1 and CDR2 from the germline V gene are MNHEY and SMNVEV (reference sequence). CDR3 size: 17 residues. V lost 3 bases to trimming and J lost 0 bases, with 18 bases between them. The CDR3, as DNA: TGTGCCAGCAGTTTCATCCCTGGGGGGGGCCGCTCCTACGAGCAGTACTTC. Amino acid sequence: CASSFIPGGGRSYEQYF.